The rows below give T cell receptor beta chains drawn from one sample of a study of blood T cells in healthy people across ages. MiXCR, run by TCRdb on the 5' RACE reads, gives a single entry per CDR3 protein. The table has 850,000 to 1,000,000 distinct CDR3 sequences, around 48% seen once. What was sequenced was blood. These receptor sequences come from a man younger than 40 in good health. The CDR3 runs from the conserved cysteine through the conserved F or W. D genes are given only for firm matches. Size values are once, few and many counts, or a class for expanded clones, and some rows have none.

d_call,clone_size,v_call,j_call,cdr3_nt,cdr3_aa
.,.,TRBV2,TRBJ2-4,TGTGCCAGCAGAAAAGAGGCCAAAAACATTCAGTACTTC,CASRKEAKNIQYF
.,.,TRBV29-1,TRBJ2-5,TGCAGCGTTGAAACCCTTTCCGAGACCCAGTACTTC,CSVETLSETQYF
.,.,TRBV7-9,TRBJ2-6,TGTGCCAGCAGTACAGCCCGAGGTACCGGGGCCAACGTCCTGACTTTC,CASSTARGTGANVLTF
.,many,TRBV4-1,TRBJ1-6,TGCGCCAGCAGCCAAGAGGACGTCCTGGGTTCACCCCTCCACTTT,CASSQEDVLGSPLHF
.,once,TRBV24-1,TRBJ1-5,TGTGCCACCAGTGAGCGAGGTTATAGCAATCAGCCCCAGCATTTT,CATSERGYSNQPQHF
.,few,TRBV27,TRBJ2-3,TGTGCCAGCAGTTTGGGGGCCCCGGGCGCTTTCACAGATACGCAGTATTTT,CASSLGAPGAFTDTQYF
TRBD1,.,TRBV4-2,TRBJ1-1,TGTGCCAGCAGCCAAGTGGGACAGGGGGCAGCTGAAGCTTTCTTT,CASSQVGQGAAEAFF
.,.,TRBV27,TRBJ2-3,TGTGCCAGCAGTACATTAAGCGATACGCAGTATTTT,CASSTLSDTQYF
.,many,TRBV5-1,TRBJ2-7,TGCGCCAGCAGCTTGGCGGCCGCCTACGAGCAGTACTTC,CASSLAAAYEQYF
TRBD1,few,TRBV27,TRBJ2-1,TGTGCCAGCAGTTGGGACAGGGAAGACAATGAGCAGTTCTTC,CASSWDREDNEQFF
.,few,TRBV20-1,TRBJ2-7,TGTAGTGCCCCGGGGATTTTGGCCTACGAGCAGTACTTC,CSAPGILAYEQYF
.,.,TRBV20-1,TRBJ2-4,TGCAGTGCTAGAGAACAGGGTACCAAAAACATTCAGTACTTC,CSAREQGTKNIQYF
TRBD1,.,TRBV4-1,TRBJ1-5,TGCGCCAGCAGCCAATACTCGGGACAGGGAAATCAGCCCCAGCATTTT,CASSQYSGQGNQPQHF
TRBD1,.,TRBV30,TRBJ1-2,TGTGCCTCTACAGGGGTAGGCTACACCTTC,CASTGVGYTF
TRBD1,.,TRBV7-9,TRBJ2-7,TGTGCCAGCAGCTTAGATCGAGGAAGGACAGGCTACGAGCAGTACTTC,CASSLDRGRTGYEQYF
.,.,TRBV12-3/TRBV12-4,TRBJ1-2,TGTGCCAGCAGTTTTTCAGTATGGGGACTGGGTCTCTATGGCTACACCTTC,CASSFSVWGLGLYGYTF
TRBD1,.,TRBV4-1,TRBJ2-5,TGCGCCAGCAGCCAAGTCGAGGGGGCGAGCGAGACCCAGTACTTC,CASSQVEGASETQYF
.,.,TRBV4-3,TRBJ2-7,TGCGCCAGCAGCCAAGAGAGGGACGGCTTCTACGAGCAGTACTTC,CASSQERDGFYEQYF
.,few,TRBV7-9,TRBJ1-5,TGTGCCAGCAGCTTACACAGGGATAGCAATCAGCCCCAGCATTTT,CASSLHRDSNQPQHF
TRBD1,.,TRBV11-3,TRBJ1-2,TGTGCCAGCAGCTTAGGCGGGACAGCTACCATCTATGGCTACACCTTC,CASSLGGTATIYGYTF
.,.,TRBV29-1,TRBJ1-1,TGCAGCGTAACAGGAGAGAACACTGAAGCTTTCTTT,CSVTGENTEAFF
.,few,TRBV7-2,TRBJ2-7,TGTGCCAGCAGCTTCCAAGACGTCCCCTACGAGCAGTACTTC,CASSFQDVPYEQYF
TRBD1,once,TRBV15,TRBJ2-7,TGTGCCACCAGCAGAGAGCGCGTTGGGGACAGAACCAACTACGAGCAGTACTTC,CATSRERVGDRTNYEQYF
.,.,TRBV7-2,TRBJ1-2,TGTGCCAGCAGCTTCGAGCTTCAGAGAGTCAGTCGAGGCTACACCTTC,CASSFELQRVSRGYTF
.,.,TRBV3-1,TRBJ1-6,TGTGCCAGCAGCCCTGGACAGCGCGGCTCACCCCTCCACTTT,CASSPGQRGSPLHF
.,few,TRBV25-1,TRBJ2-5,TGTGCCAGCAGCAAGGACCCCTTAGAGACCCAGTACTTC,CASSKDPLETQYF
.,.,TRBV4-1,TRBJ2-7,TGCGCCAGCAGCCAAGGTAGGGTCATCGACTACGAGCAGTACTTC,CASSQGRVIDYEQYF
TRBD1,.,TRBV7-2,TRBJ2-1,TGTGCCAGCAGCTCCAATCCAGGGGGATACAATGAGCAGTTCTTC,CASSSNPGGYNEQFF
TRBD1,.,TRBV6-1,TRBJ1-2,TGTGCCAGCAGTGAATTTCTGTTGGACAGGGGCGGCTACACCTTC,CASSEFLLDRGGYTF
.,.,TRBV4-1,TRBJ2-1,TGCGCCAGCAGCCAAGATGACCCCCCCAATGAGCAGTTCTTC,CASSQDDPPNEQFF
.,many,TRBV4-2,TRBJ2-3,TGTGCCAGCAGCCAAGATACCGCCTTCACAGATACGCAGTATTTT,CASSQDTAFTDTQYF
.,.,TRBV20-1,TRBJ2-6,TGCAGTGCTAGAGATAGTGGACCCCGGGGAGGTGGGGCCAACGTCCTGACTTTC,CSARDSGPRGGGANVLTF
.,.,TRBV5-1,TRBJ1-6,TGCGCCAGCAGCTTGGTGACAGATTCACCCCTCCACTTT,CASSLVTDSPLHF
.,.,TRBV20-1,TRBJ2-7,TGCAGTGCTAGAGATTTAGCCGGTAGCTCCTACGAGCAGTACTTC,CSARDLAGSSYEQYF
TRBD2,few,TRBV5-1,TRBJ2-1,TGCGCCAGCAGCTCCTGGGGCGGGGGTACCTACAATGAGCAGTTCTTC,CASSSWGGGTYNEQFF
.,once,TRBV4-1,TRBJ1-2,TGCGCCAGCAGCCAAGGAGACTGGGAGGATGGCTACACCTTC,CASSQGDWEDGYTF
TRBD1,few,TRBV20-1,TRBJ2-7,TGCAGTGCTAGAGCGGAAAGGACAGGATCCTACGAGCAGTACTTC,CSARAERTGSYEQYF
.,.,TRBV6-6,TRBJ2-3,TGTGCCAGCAGCAAGGGGGGAGTCCACCTCCCAGATACGCAGTATTTT,CASSKGGVHLPDTQYF
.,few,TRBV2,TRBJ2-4,TGTGCCAGCAGTGTGGGTGGAGTGCTACGTAACATTCAGTACTTC,CASSVGGVLRNIQYF
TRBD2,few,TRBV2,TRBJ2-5,TGTGCCAGCTGGGGACTAGCGGGACAGACCCAGTACTTC,CASWGLAGQTQYF